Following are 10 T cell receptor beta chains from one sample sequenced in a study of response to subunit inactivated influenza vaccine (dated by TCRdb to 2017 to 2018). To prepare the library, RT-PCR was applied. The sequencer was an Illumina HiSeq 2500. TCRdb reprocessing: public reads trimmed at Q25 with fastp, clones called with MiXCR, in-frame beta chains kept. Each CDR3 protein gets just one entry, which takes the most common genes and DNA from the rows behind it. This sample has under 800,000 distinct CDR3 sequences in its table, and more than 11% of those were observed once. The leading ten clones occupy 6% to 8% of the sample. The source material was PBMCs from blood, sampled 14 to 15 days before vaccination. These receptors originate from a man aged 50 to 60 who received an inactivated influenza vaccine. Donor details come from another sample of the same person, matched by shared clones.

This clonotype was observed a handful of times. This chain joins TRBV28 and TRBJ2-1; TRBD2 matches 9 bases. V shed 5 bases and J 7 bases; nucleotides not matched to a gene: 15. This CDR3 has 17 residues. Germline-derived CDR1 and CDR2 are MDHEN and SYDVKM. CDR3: CASSHILLAGRGNEQFF. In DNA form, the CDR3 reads TGTGCCAGCAGTCATATACTCCTAGCGGGGAGGGGTAATGAGCAGTTCTTC.

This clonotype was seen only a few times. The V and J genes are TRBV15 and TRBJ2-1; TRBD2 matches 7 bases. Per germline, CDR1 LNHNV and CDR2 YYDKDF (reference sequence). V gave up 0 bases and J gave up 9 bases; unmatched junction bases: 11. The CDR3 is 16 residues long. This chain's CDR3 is CATSRDSPTWEGEQFF. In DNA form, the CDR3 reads TGTGCCACCAGCAGAGATTCTCCGACGTGGGAGGGTGAGCAGTTCTTC.

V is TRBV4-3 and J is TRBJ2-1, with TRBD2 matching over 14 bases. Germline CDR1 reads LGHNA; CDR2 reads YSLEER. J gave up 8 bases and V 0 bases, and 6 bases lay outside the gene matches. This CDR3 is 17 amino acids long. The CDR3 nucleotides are TGCGCCAGCAGCCAAGATCTGGGGACTAGCGGGAGTTATGAGCAGTTCTTC. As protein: CASSQDLGTSGSYEQFF.

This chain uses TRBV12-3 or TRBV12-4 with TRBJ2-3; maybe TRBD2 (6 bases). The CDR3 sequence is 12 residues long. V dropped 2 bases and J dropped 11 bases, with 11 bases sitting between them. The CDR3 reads CASSLRGSKQYF. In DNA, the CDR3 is TGTGCCAGCAGTTTACGGGGGTCCAAGCAGTATTTT.

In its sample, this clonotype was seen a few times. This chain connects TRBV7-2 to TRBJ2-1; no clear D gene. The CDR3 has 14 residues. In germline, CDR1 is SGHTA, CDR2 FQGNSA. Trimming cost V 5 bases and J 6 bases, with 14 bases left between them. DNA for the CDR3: TGTGCCAGCAGCCTGTCCCAAGGTCGCAATGAGCAGTTCTTC. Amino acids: CASSLSQGRNEQFF.

As DNA, the CDR3 is TGCAGCGCCAAGTGGAGCGGGACCCTTGACGAGCAGTACTTC. Protein sequence: CSAKWSGTLDEQYF. This chain connects TRBV29-1 to TRBJ2-7; TRBD2 agrees at 7 bases. V trimming: 7 bases; J trimming: 5 bases; junction bases outside the gene matches: 14. Germline values: CDR1 SQVTM, CDR2 ANQGSEA. The CDR3 is 14 residues long.

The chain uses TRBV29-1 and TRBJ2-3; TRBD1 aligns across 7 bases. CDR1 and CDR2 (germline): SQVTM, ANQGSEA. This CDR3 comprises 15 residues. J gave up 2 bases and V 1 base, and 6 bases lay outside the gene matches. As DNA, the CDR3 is TGCAGCGTTGAAGTGTGGGGGACAGACACAGATACGCAGTATTTT. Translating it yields CSVEVWGTDTDTQYF.

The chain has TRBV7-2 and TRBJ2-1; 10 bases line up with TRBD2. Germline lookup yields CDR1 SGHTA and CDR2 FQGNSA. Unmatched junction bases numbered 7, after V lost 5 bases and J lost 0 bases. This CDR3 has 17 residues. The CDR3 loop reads CASSLSSGGVSYNEQFF. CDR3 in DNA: TGTGCCAGCAGCCTTTCTAGCGGGGGTGTCTCCTACAATGAGCAGTTCTTC.

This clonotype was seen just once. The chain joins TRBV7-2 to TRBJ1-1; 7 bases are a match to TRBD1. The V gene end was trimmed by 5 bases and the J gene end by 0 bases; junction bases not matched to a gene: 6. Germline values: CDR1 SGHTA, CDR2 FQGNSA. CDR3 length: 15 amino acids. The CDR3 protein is CASSPEGTVNTEAFF. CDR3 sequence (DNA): TGTGCCAGCAGCCCAGAGGGGACAGTGAACACTGAAGCTTTCTTT.

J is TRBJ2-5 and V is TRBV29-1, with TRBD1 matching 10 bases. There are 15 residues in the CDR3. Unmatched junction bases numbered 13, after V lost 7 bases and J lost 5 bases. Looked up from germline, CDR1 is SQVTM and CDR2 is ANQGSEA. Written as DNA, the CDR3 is TGCAGCGCCTCTCCCCGGGACAGGGGCGGGGAGACCCAGTACTTC. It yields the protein CSASPRDRGGETQYF.